The sequence of this T cell receptor (beta chain) was determined in a study of cytomegalovirus exposure and HLA in healthy donors. Study-wide context: Sequencing of 150 million to 200 million T cells in an earlier analysis found under 120 million unique TCR beta sequences. Findings of the study overall: Later analysis associated a missense DCLRE1C variant with TCR beta V- and J-gene trimming. Common viral pathogens seemed, in a later analysis, to connect with several of the most significant clusters. A prior analysis recorded that most TCR beta V segments were productive about 87% or about 30% of the time.

The PCR employed 60 Vbeta primers together with 13 Jbeta primers. The data were produced by immunoSEQ multiplex PCR, yet TCRdb's version contains in-frame clones alone and is incomplete. This sample yields more than 65,000 clones, of which approximately 83% are seen a single time; roughly 3% belongs to the top ten. Germline V gives CDR1 SGHAT, CDR2 FQNNGV. The CDR3 loop spans 15 amino acids. The ends lost 1 base at V and 6 bases at J; junction bases unmatched: 9. In the case of this clone: The antigen remains unidentified.

The receptor's source is a man in his forties or fifties in good health and CMV-seronegative. The sample comprised PBMCs. The J gene is TRBJ2-7, the V gene TRBV11-2, with 7 positions matching TRBD1. The DNA for the CDR3 is TGTGCCAGCAGCTTAGTGAGAAGGGGGCAGGGCGAGCAGTACTTC. Translation gives CASSLVRRGQGEQYF.